This T cell receptor delta chain was documented in a study of γδ T cells in repeated Plasmodium falciparum infection. For the study at large: Over 644 days, donors received four mosquito-bite P. falciparum NF54 infections. Malian gammadelta TCRs were studied during no-transmission periods and across acute malaria episodes. Overall study results and limits: Compared with Australian children, Malian Vdelta2-negative repertoires seemed more clonal, less diverse, less shared.

The CDR3 has 21 amino acids. Germline V gene sequence: CDR1 TSWWSYY, CDR2 QGS. Both TRG and TRD chains were sequenced from each sorted sample. TCRdb ran CATT on the multiplex PCR reads. The repertoire includes 70,000 to 95,000 delta-chain clones, over 1.3% of them detected once, and more than 7% sits in the top ten. Bulk repertoires came from Vgamma9/Vdelta2+ or Vdelta2-negative gammadelta T cells flow-sorted from PBMC. In its sample, this clone was seen a few times. The antigen is undetermined. Since a far larger clone is one base different, this is likely a read error. Distinct nucleotide sequences in the sample also encode this CDR3.

The clonotype comes from a pool of human donors (malaria-infected and uninfected, not separated). Sequencing was done on a sample of gamma-delta T cells from blood. This chain joins TRDV1 and TRDJ1; TRDD3 aligns across 12 bases. The CDR3 DNA follows: TGTGCTCTCGGGGAACCGGCTTCCTACGTTGTGCTGGGGGATACGCTCGATAAACTCATCTTT. This translates into CALGEPASYVVLGDTLDKLIF.